This section outlines one T cell receptor beta chain sequence together with its context. Its antigen is currently unknown. The sample belongs to a study of shared clonotypes between healthy human individuals. The ends lost 0 bases at V and 4 bases at J; junction bases unmatched: 15. The CDR3 has 19 amino acids. The germline V gene encodes CDR1 LNHNV and CDR2 YYDKDF (reference sequence). Memory CD4+ cells were the fraction left after CD45RA+ naive selection. Sequencing used immunoSEQ multiplex PCR; TCRdb keeps in-frame clones, though not all of them. The sample lists about 340,000 clones, around 70% occurring once. Study-wide points: The naive CD4 repertoires of a few donors were compared, and approximately 4.5% of clonotypes were shared. Generation probabilities of non-shared clonotypes were lower (relative to those shared by all four donors). What limited the represented genetic and exposure-history diversity was the small number of donors.

The specimen sequenced was memory CD4+ T cells sorted from blood. Subset reported: CD45RA-negative fraction. The receptor was isolated from a man younger than 45 in good health. The chain links TRBV15 to TRBJ2-7, with 10 bases aligning to TRBD2. The CDR3: CATSRDPGGVSGRSYEQYF. CDR3 bases: TGTGCCACCAGCAGAGATCCTGGGGGGGTTAGCGGGAGGTCGTACGAGCAGTACTTC.